This T cell receptor beta chain appears in the sequencing data of a study of blood T cell repertoires in COVID-19. This CDR3 has 13 amino acids. The V and J ends lost 5 bases and 3 bases, in that order; junction bases with no gene match: 2. Germline-derived CDR1 and CDR2 are SGHVS and FNYEAQ. TCRdb keeps only in-frame clones here, not all; method: immunoSEQ multiplex PCR. This sample has about 440,000 clones, with about 91% found just once. Sequenced sample: peripheral blood. The origin of this receptor is a woman aged 50 to 65 with COVID-19, enrolled during active disease. This chain links TRBV7-6 with TRBJ2-7; 9 bases match TRBD1. The CDR3 DNA is TGTGCCAGCAGCAAGGGACAGGGCTACGAGCAGTACTTC. Translated: CASSKGQGYEQYF.